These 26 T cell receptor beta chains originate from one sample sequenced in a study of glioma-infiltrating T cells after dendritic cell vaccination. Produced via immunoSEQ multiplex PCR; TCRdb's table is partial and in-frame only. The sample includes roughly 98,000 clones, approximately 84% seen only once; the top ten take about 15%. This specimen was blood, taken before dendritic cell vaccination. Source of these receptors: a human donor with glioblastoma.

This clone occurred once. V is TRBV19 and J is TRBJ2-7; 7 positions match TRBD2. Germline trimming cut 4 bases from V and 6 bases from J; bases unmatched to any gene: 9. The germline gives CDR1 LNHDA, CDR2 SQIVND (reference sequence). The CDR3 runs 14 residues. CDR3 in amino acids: CASSTIGTTFEQYF. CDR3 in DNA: TGTGCCAGTAGTACCATCGGGACTACCTTCGAGCAGTACTTC.

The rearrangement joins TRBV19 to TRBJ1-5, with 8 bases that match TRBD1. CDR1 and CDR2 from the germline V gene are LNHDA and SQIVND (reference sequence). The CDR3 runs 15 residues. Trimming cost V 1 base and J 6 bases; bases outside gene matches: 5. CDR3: CASSIVGRGPQPQHF. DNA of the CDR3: TGTGCCAGTAGTATAGTCGGCAGGGGGCCTCAGCCCCAGCATTTT.

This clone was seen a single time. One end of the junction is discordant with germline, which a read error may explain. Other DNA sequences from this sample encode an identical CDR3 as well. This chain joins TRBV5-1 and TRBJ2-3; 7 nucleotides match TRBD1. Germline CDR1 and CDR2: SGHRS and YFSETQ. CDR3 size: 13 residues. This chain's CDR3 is CASSLEGTDTQYF. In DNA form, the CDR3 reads TGCGCCAGCAGCTTGGAAGGGACAGACACGCAGTATTTT.

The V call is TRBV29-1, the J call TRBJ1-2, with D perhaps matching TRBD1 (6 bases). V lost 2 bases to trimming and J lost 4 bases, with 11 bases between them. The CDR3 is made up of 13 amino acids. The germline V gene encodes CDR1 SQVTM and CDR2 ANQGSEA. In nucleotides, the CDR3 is TGCAGCGTTGAAACAGGGAAACTCTATGGCTACACCTTC. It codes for CSVETGKLYGYTF. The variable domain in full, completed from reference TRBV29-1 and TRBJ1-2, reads SAVISQKPSRDICQRGTSLTIQCQVDSQVTMMFWYRQQPGQSLTLIATANQGSEATYESGFVIDKFPISRPNLTFSTLTVSNMSPEDSSIYLCSVETGKLYGYTFGSGTRLTVV.

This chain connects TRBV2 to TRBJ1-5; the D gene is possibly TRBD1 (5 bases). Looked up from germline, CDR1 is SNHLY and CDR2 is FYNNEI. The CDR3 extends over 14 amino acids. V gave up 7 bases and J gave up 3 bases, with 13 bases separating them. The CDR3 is CASKGPTLNQPQHF. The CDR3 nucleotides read TGTGCCAGCAAGGGGCCTACCCTCAATCAGCCCCAGCATTTT.

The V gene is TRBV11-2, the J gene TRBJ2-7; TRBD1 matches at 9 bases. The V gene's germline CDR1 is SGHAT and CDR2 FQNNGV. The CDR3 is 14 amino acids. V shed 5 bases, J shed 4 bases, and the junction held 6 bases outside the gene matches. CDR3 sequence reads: CASSHTGQGYEQYF. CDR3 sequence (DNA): TGTGCCAGCAGCCATACGGGACAGGGTTACGAGCAGTACTTC.

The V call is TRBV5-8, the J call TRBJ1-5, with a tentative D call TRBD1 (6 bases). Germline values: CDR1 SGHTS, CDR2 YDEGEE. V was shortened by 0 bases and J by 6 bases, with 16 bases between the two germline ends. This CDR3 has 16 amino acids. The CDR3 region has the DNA TGTGCCAGCAGCTTGGGGGGCGGGGGGCTGGGTCAGCCCCAGCATTTT. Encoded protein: CASSLGGGGLGQPQHF.

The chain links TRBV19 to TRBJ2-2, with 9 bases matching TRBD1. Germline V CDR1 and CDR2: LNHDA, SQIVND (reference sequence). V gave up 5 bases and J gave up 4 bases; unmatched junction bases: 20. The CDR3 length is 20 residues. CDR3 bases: TGTGCCAGTAGTGGACAGGGGAAAAAACTAGCGAGAGGGGGCACCGGGGAGCTGTTTTTT. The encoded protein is CASSGQGKKLARGGTGELFF.

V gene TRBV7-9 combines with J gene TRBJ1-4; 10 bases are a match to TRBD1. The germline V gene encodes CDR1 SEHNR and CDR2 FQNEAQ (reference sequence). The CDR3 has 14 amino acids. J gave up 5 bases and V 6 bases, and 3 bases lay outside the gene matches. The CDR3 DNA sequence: TGTGCCAGCAGTCCGACAGGGGGCAATGAAAAACTGTTTTTT. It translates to CASSPTGGNEKLFF. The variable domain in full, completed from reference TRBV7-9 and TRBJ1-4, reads DTGVSQNPRHKITKRGQNVTFRCDPISEHNRLYWYRQTLGQGPEFLTYFQNEAQLEKSRLLSDRFSAERPKGSFSTLEIQRTEQGDSAMYLCASSPTGGNEKLFFGSGTQLSVL.

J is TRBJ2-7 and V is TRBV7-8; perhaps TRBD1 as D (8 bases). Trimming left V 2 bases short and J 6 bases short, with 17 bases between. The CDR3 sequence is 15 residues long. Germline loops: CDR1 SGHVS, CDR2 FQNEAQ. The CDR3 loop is CASSLSGTGPSEQYF. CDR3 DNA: TGTGCCAGCAGCTTAAGCGGGACAGGCCCCTCCGAGCAGTACTTC. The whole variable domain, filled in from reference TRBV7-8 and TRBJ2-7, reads GAGVSQSPRYKVAKRGQDVALRCDPISGHVSLFWYQQALGQGPEFLTYFQNEAQLDKSGLPSDRFFAERPEGSVSTLKIQRTQQEDSAVYLCASSLSGTGPSEQYFGPGTRLTVT.

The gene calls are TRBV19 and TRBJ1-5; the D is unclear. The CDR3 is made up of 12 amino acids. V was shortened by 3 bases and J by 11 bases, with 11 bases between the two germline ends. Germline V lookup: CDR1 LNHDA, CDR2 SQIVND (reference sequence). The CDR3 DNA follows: TGTGCCAGTAGTATGTTGGGGAGAGCCCAGCATTTT. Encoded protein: CASSMLGRAQHF.

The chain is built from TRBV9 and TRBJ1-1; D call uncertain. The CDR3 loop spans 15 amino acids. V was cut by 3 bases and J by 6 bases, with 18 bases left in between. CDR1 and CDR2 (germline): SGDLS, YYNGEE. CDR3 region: CASSGEGRGSAEAFF. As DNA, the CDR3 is TGTGCCAGCAGCGGAGAAGGGCGGGGTTCGGCTGAAGCTTTCTTT.

CDR3 nucleotide sequence: TGCGCCAGCAGCCAAGATACCAGGAAACTTGAAGCTTTCTTT. This encodes CASSQDTRKLEAFF. The chain is built from TRBV4-3 and TRBJ1-1; D is undetermined. The V gene's germline CDR1 is LGHNA and CDR2 YSLEER. The V gene lost 0 bases and the J gene lost 7 bases, with 12 bases spanning the gap. The CDR3 runs 14 residues.

CDR3 region: CASSIGGRQMNTEAFF. The CDR3 DNA reads TGTGCCAGTAGTATAGGGGGCAGGCAAATGAACACTGAAGCTTTCTTT. The J gene is TRBJ1-1, the V gene TRBV19; weak D call: TRBD1 (5 bases). The CDR3 consists of 16 residues. The V gene lost 1 base and the J gene lost 0 bases, with 12 bases spanning the gap. Germline values: CDR1 LNHDA, CDR2 SQIVND (reference sequence).

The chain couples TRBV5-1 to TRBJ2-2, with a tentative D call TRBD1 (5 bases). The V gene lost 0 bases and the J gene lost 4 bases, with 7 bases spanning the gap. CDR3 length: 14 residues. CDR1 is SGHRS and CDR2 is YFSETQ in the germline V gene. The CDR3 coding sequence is TGCGCCAGCAGCTTGGAAGGGGTCACCGGGGAGCTGTTTTTT. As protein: CASSLEGVTGELFF. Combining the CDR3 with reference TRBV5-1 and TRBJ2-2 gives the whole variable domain KAGVTQTPRYLIKTRGQQVTLSCSPISGHRSVSWYQQTPGQGLQFLFEYFSETQRNKGNFPGRFSGRQFSNSRSEMNVSTLELGDSALYLCASSLEGVTGELFFGEGSRLTVL.

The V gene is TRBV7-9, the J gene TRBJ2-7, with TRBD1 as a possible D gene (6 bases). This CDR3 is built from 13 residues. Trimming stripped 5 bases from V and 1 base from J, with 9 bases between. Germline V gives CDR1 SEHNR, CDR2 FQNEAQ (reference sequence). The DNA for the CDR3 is TGTGCCAGCAGCCCCGGACAGTCCTACGAGCAGTACTTC. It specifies CASSPGQSYEQYF.

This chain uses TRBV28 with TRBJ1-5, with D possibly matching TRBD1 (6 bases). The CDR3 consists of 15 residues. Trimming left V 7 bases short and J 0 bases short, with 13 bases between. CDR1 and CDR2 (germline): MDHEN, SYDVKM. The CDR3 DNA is TGTGCCAGCAACGGAGGGGGGGGTAGCAATCAGCCCCAGCATTTT. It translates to CASNGGGGSNQPQHF. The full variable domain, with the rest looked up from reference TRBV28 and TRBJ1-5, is DVKVTQSSRYLVKRTGEKVFLECVQDMDHENMFWYRQDPGLGLRLIYFSYDVKMKEKGDIPEGYSVSREKKERFSLILESASTNQTSMYLCASNGGGGSNQPQHFGDGTRLSIL.

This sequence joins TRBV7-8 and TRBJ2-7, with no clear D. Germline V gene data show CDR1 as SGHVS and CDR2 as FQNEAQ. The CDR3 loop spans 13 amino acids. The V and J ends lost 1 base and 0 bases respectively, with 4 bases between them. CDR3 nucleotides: TGTGCCAGCAGCTTAGTGAGCTCCTACGAGCAGTACTTC. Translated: CASSLVSSYEQYF.

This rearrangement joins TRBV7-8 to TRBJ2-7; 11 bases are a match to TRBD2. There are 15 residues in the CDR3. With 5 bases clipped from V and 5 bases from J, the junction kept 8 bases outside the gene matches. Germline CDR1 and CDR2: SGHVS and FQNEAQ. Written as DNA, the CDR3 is TGTGCCAGCAGCACAACTAGCGGGAGAGGGGACGAGCAGTACTTC. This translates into CASSTTSGRGDEQYF.

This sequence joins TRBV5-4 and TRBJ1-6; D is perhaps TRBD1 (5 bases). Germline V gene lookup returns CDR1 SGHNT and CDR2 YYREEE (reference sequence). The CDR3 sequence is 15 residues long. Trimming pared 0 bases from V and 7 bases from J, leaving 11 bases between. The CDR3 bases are TGTGCCAGCAGCTTGGCCTCCGGGGGAAATTCACCCCTCCACTTT. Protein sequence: CASSLASGGNSPLHF. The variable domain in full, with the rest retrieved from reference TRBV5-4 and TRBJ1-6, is ETGVTQSPTHLIKTRGQQVTLRCSSQSGHNTVSWYQQALGQGPQFIFQYYREEENGRGNFPPRFSGLQFPNYSSELNVNALELDDSALYLCASSLASGGNSPLHFGNGTRLTVT.

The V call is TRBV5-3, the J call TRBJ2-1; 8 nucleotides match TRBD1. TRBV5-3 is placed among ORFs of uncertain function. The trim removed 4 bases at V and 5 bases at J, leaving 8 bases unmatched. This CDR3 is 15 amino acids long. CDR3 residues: CARSMSRGLDNEQFF. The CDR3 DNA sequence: TGTGCCAGAAGCATGAGCAGGGGGCTGGACAATGAGCAGTTCTTC.

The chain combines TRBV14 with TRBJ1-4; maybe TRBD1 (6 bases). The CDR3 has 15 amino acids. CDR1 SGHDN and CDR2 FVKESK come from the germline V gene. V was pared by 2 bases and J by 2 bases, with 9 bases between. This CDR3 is CASSQRGFTNEKLFF. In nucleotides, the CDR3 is TGTGCCAGCAGCCAAAGGGGGTTCACTAATGAAAAACTGTTTTTT.

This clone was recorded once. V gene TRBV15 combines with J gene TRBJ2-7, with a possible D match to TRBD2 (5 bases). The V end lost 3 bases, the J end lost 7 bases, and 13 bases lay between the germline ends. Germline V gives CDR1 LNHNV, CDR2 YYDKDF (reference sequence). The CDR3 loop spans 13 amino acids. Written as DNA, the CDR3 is TGTGCCACCAGCAGTATAAACTCGGGGGAGCAGTACTTC. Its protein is CATSSINSGEQYF.

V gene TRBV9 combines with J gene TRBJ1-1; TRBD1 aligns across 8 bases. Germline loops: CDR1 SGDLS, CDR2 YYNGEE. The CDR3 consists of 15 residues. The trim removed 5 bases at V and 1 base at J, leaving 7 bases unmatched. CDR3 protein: CASRRTGSQNTEAFF. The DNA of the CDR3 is TGTGCCAGCAGACGGACAGGGTCCCAGAACACTGAAGCTTTCTTT.

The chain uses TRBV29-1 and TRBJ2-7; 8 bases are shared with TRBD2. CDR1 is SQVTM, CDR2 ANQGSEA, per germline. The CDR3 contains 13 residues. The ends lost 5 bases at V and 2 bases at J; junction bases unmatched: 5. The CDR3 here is CSVIAGKAYEQYF. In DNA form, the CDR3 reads TGCAGCGTTATAGCGGGAAAAGCCTACGAGCAGTACTTC.

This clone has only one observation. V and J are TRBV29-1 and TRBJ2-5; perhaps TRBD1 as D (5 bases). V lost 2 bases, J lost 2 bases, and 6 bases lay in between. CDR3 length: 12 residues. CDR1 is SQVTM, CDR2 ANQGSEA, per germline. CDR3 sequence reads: CSVEKGQETQYF. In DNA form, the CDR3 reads TGCAGCGTTGAAAAGGGGCAAGAGACCCAGTACTTC.